This T cell receptor (beta chain) was captured by sequencing in a study of beta chain features in type 1 diabetes. Germline V gene sequence: CDR1 SGHAT, CDR2 FQNNGV. Deletions cut 0 bases from V and 5 bases from J, with 17 bases between. This CDR3 contains 17 residues. General study points: Shorter TCRB CDR3s, moderately but significantly so, marked every one of the four CD4+ subsets in Type 1 diabetes patients.

TCRB transcripts that were expressed got sequenced, as all of the isolated RNA had been reverse transcribed. About 3.6 million reads was the average for naive, central memory and regulatory T cell samples. The data were produced by immunoSEQ multiplex PCR, yet TCRdb's version contains in-frame clones alone and is incomplete. Seen here are approximately 600,000 clones, around 11% observed once, and the top ten hold roughly 0.12%. Blood was collected once per donor into heparin, averaging about 120 mL. CD45RO/CCR7/CD25/CD127/CD95/CD27 sorting isolated CD4+ naive, central memory, regulatory and stem cell-like memory cells. To note about this clone: Its target is not known.

The sample consisted of naive CD4+ T cells from blood. The chain carries TRBV11-2 and TRBJ2-1; tentative D call: TRBD2 (6 bases). This clonotype was sampled from a young man with type 1 diabetes. The CDR3 reads CASSLDLGGRFDNEQFF. The CDR3 DNA follows: TGTGCCAGCAGCTTAGATCTAGGTGGGAGGTTTGACAATGAGCAGTTCTTC.